The present T cell receptor beta chain was sequenced within a study of human T cells and chemical hapten exposure. About the research overall: Sensitization used 2% DPC on approximately 2 cm by approximately 2 cm upper inner arm skin.

For the library, individual cDNA molecules each received unique molecular identifiers. TCRdb called the RACE reads again in MiXCR, with one record for every CDR3 protein. The table shows more than 250,000 distinct CDR3 sequences, with approximately 8.6% occurring only once. This clonotype has at least ten counts. As yet, its antigen is unknown. The CDR3 spans 13 residues. The V gene lost 1 base and the J gene lost 1 base, with 4 bases spanning the gap. The study, taken as a whole, reports: Sensitizing to DPC left TCRs with a frequency above 1 in 1000 unaltered.

The time point denotes: pre-sensitization, week 0. The treatment: therapeutic diphenylcyclopropenone sensitization with weekly scalp DPC. Source: whole blood, taken in connection with sensitization to the hapten diphenylcyclopropenone (DPC). The TCR sequence derives from a middle-aged woman with alopecia areata. Some clones in this sample may be carry-over from other donors' samples. This sequence joins TRBV12-3 or TRBV12-4 and TRBJ1-1; no firm D call. The CDR3 bases are TGTGCCAGCAGTTTAGGGGCGAACACTGAAGCTTTCTTT. Translating it yields CASSLGANTEAFF.